These T cell receptor beta chains were read from a single sample in a study of blood T cell repertoires in COVID-19. The method was immunoSEQ multiplex PCR; TCRdb's version includes in-frame clones alone and lacks a portion of them. The sample shows about 140,000 clones, 81% of them seen only once. Sequencing was done on a sample of peripheral blood. The receptors come from a human donor in a cohort sampled during active COVID-19. The CDR3 runs from the conserved cysteine through the conserved F or W. The D gene is left open where the match is weak. Some rows have no size entry. The others give once, few or many, or a class for an expanded clone.

D gene: TRBD2
clone size: NA
V gene: TRBV5-1
J gene: TRBJ2-3
CDR3 DNA: TGCGCCAGCAGCTTAAGAGGCGGGAGTGGGGATACGCAGTATTTT
CDR3 protein: CASSLRGGSGDTQYF

D gene: NA
clone size: NA
V gene: TRBV28
J gene: TRBJ2-3
CDR3 DNA: TGTGCCAGCAGCGGGAGTTCCCCTCTTCGGACAGATACGCAGTATTTT
CDR3 protein: CASSGSSPLRTDTQYF

D gene: NA
clone size: NA
V gene: TRBV18
J gene: TRBJ2-3
CDR3 DNA: TGTGCCAGCTCACCACCCGGCACAGATACGCAGTATTTT
CDR3 protein: CASSPPGTDTQYF

D gene: NA
clone size: NA
V gene: TRBV28
J gene: TRBJ1-1
CDR3 DNA: TGTGCCAGCAGGGGTGCACGCGGGGCGAACACTGAAGCTTTCTTT
CDR3 protein: CASRGARGANTEAFF

D gene: TRBD1
clone size: few
V gene: TRBV6-6
J gene: TRBJ2-7
CDR3 DNA: TGTGCCAGCAGTTACCGGGACAGTTACGAGCAGTACTTC
CDR3 protein: CASSYRDSYEQYF

D gene: NA
clone size: NA
V gene: TRBV29-1
J gene: TRBJ1-2
CDR3 DNA: TGCAGCGTTGAAGGGCGGCCAGGCCGGACTTATGGCTACACCTTC
CDR3 protein: CSVEGRPGRTYGYTF

D gene: NA
clone size: NA
V gene: TRBV29-1
J gene: TRBJ1-4
CDR3 DNA: TGCAGCGTTAACACGGGTGAAAAACTGTTTTTT
CDR3 protein: CSVNTGEKLFF

D gene: TRBD2
clone size: NA
V gene: TRBV7-9
J gene: TRBJ2-2
CDR3 DNA: TGTGCCAGCAGCCCCGGACTAGTTAGCGGGGAGCTGTTTTTT
CDR3 protein: CASSPGLVSGELFF

D gene: TRBD1
clone size: NA
V gene: TRBV6-2/TRBV6-3
J gene: TRBJ2-7
CDR3 DNA: TGTGCCAGCAGTTTGGCGCTGGGACAGGTCCTCTACGAGCAGTACTTC
CDR3 protein: CASSLALGQVLYEQYF

D gene: NA
clone size: NA
V gene: TRBV11-2
J gene: TRBJ2-7
CDR3 DNA: TGTGCCAGCCGCTGGAGCGGACCCTACGAGCAGTACTTC
CDR3 protein: CASRWSGPYEQYF

D gene: NA
clone size: NA
V gene: TRBV7-9
J gene: TRBJ1-2
CDR3 DNA: TGTGCCAGCAGCTTAGACAGGGTTGATGGCTACACCTTC
CDR3 protein: CASSLDRVDGYTF

D gene: NA
clone size: NA
V gene: TRBV5-4
J gene: TRBJ2-1
CDR3 DNA: TGTGCCAGCAGCTTGGCCTACAGCTCCTACAATGAGCAGTTCTTC
CDR3 protein: CASSLAYSSYNEQFF

D gene: TRBD1
clone size: NA
V gene: TRBV6-5
J gene: TRBJ1-6
CDR3 DNA: TGTGCCAGCAGTTACAGACAGGGAAATTCACCCCTCCACTTT
CDR3 protein: CASSYRQGNSPLHF

D gene: TRBD2
clone size: NA
V gene: TRBV4-3
J gene: TRBJ2-1
CDR3 DNA: TGCGCCAGCAGCCCCCGGACTAGCGGGAACAATGAGCAGTTCTTC
CDR3 protein: CASSPRTSGNNEQFF

D gene: TRBD1
clone size: NA
V gene: TRBV28
J gene: TRBJ1-3
CDR3 DNA: TGTGCCAGCAGTACGGACAGGGGCAACACCATATATTTT
CDR3 protein: CASSTDRGNTIYF

D gene: TRBD2
clone size: NA
V gene: TRBV5-1
J gene: TRBJ2-7
CDR3 DNA: TGCGCCAGCAGCCCCACTGGGAGTAGCGGGAACGGCGAGCAGTACTTC
CDR3 protein: CASSPTGSSGNGEQYF